Ten or more counts support the clone carrying this T cell receptor (beta chain). The antigen remains undetermined. This may come from a read error, since a much larger clone is one base off. Lactation, pregnancy, other autoimmune disease or uncontrolled infection excluded patients. V was pared by 7 bases and J by 4 bases, with 14 bases between. CDR3 size: 14 residues. The sample belongs to a study of T cells in Graves' hyperthyroidism and ophthalmopathy. Study outcomes and limitations: Ophthalmopathy stood apart from stable hyperthyroidism in a 13 V-J model. Median prediction lead before ophthalmopathy onset was 5 to 7.5 months with the model.

The source material, RNA transcripts, was used to amplify TCR beta CDR3 regions. The HTBI set primed first-round TCR CDR3 RT-PCR. Via MiXCR, TCRdb re-called the multiplex PCR reads, giving one row per CDR3 protein. This table holds about 360,000 distinct CDR3 sequences, roughly 19% found once. The receptor was derived from a woman between 18 and 29 years old with Graves' hyperthyroidism. Sequenced: blood. This rearrangement joins TRBV12-3 or TRBV12-4 to TRBJ1-3; tentatively, D is TRBD1 (5 bases). As DNA, the CDR3 is TGTGCCAGCATGCTTCGGGGCTCAGGAAACACCATATATTTT. This sequence encodes CASMLRGSGNTIYF.